The 27 T cell receptor beta chains below were found in one sample sequenced in a study of blood T cell repertoires in COVID-19. Produced via immunoSEQ multiplex PCR; TCRdb's table is partial and in-frame only. The sample includes around 300,000 clones, around 90% seen only once; the top ten take 3%. The source material was PBMCs or T cells enriched from blood (not recorded which). All receptors come from a woman aged 45-65 years who had recovered from COVID-19.

The gene calls are TRBV7-8 and TRBJ2-3; 9 bases are shared with TRBD1. In germline, CDR1 is SGHVS, CDR2 FQNEAQ. Trimming at V came to 4 bases and at J to 1 base, leaving 9 bases not matched to a gene. CDR3 length equals 17 residues. The CDR3 is CASSSQTGGRGTDTQYF. CDR3 DNA sequence: TGTGCCAGCAGCTCCCAGACAGGGGGAAGAGGCACAGATACGCAGTATTTT.

The J gene is TRBJ1-1, the V gene TRBV4-2; TRBD1 matches 7 bases. The V and J ends lost 1 base and 5 bases, in that order; junction bases with no gene match: 4. CDR1 LGHNA and CDR2 YNFKEQ come from the germline V gene. The CDR3 contains 14 residues. CDR3 in amino acids: CASSQGTGETEAFF. The CDR3 DNA is TGTGCCAGCAGCCAAGGAACAGGGGAGACTGAAGCTTTCTTT.

The V gene is TRBV4-1, the J gene TRBJ1-1; TRBD1 matches at 7 bases. Germline V CDR1 and CDR2: MGHRA, YSYEKL. This CDR3 is 16 amino acids long. V trimming: 3 bases; J trimming: 9 bases; junction bases outside the gene matches: 16. CDR3 sequence: CASSQPLRQGLNQAFF. In nucleotides, the CDR3 is TGCGCCAGCAGCCAGCCCCTAAGACAGGGCTTGAATCAAGCTTTCTTT.

The chain recombines TRBV3-1 (or the pseudogene TRBV3-2) with TRBJ1-1; D gene ambiguous. The CDR3 is made up of 14 amino acids. The V gene's germline CDR1 is LGHDT and CDR2 YNNKEL (reference sequence). Trimming cost V 1 base and J 4 bases, with 10 bases left between them. CDR3 nucleotide sequence: TGTGCCAGCAGCCAAGGAGGTTTCGGCACTGAAGCTTTCTTT. This translates into CASSQGGFGTEAFF.

This chain links TRBV6-5 with TRBJ2-7; 7 bases fit TRBD2. Germline CDR1 is MNHEY and CDR2 is SVGAGI. Losses at the gene ends were 4 bases for V and 5 bases for J; bases not matched to a gene: 8. The CDR3 is 14 residues long. CDR3: CASSSGTNKDEQYF. The CDR3 DNA reads TGTGCCAGCAGTTCCGGGACTAACAAGGACGAGCAGTACTTC.

The CDR3 bases are TGTGCCAGCAGCTCCCTCAGGGGAACTGAAGCTTTCTTT. Its protein product is CASSSLRGTEAFF. The genes are TRBV7-6 and TRBJ1-1; D perhaps matches TRBD1 (6 bases). There are 13 residues in the CDR3. V was trimmed by 4 bases and J by 5 bases, leaving 11 bases between them. CDR1 and CDR2 (germline): SGHVS, FNYEAQ.

The chain links TRBV2 to TRBJ1-2; 10 bases are shared with TRBD1. Germline V gene sequence: CDR1 SNHLY, CDR2 FYNNEI. Germline trimming cut 7 bases from V and 4 bases from J; bases unmatched to any gene: 3. This CDR3 contains 13 residues. The CDR3 DNA is TGTGCCAGCACCGGACAGGGGGTCTATGGCTACACCTTC. Its protein is CASTGQGVYGYTF.

V and J are TRBV10-3 and TRBJ1-3, with 8 bases fitting TRBD1. J was trimmed by 6 bases and V by 10 bases; bases with no gene match: 2. CDR1 is ENHRY, CDR2 SYGVKD, per germline. CDR3 size: 11 residues. The CDR3 sequence: CATTGENTIYF. CDR3 coding DNA: TGTGCCACGACAGGGGAAAACACCATATATTTT.

This chain connects TRBV6-1 to TRBJ2-1; weak D call: TRBD2 (6 bases). Germline CDR1 MNHNS, CDR2 SASEGT. Trimming took 6 bases from V and 6 from J, leaving 21 bases between them. The CDR3 runs to 16 residues. This chain's CDR3 is CASRESGLGVGNEQFF. The DNA of the CDR3 is TGTGCCAGCAGAGAATCGGGACTTGGAGTAGGCAATGAGCAGTTCTTC.

The J gene is TRBJ1-1, the V gene TRBV29-1; possible D gene TRBD1, 6 bases. V gave up 3 bases and J gave up 3 bases, with 8 bases separating them. The length of the CDR3 is 12 residues. Germline V lookup: CDR1 SQVTM, CDR2 ANQGSEA. CDR3 bases: TGCAGCGTTGACAGGGGATACACTGAAGCTTTCTTT. Translated, it gives CSVDRGYTEAFF.

CDR3 coding DNA: TGTGCCAGCAGCTCCCAAACTAGCGGGACCCACTACGAGCAGTACTTC. The encoded protein is CASSSQTSGTHYEQYF. The chain recombines TRBV7-9 with TRBJ2-7, with 10 positions matching TRBD2. V trimming: 4 bases; J trimming: 3 bases; junction bases outside the gene matches: 9. The CDR3 extends over 16 amino acids. CDR1 and CDR2 (germline): SEHNR, FQNEAQ (reference sequence).

This sequence joins TRBV11-2 and TRBJ2-1, with 15 bases lining up with TRBD2. The CDR3 is made up of 19 amino acids. Germline loops: CDR1 SGHAT, CDR2 FQNNGV. The J segment lost 2 bases and the V segment lost 0 bases, leaving 5 bases of the junction unmatched. This CDR3 is CASSLDGLAGGVAYNEQFF. DNA of the CDR3: TGTGCCAGCAGCTTAGATGGACTAGCGGGAGGGGTAGCCTACAATGAGCAGTTCTTC. Full variable domain (remainder filled in from reference TRBV11-2 and TRBJ2-1): EAGVAQSPRYKIIEKRQSVAFWCNPISGHATLYWYQQILGQGPKLLIQFQNNGVVDDSQLPKDRFSAERLKGVDSTLKIQPAKLEDSAVYLCASSLDGLAGGVAYNEQFFGPGTRLTVL.

The chain is built from TRBV7-2 and TRBJ2-3; the match to TRBD2 covers 11 bases. CDR3 length: 17 amino acids. The germline V gene encodes CDR1 SGHTA and CDR2 FQGNSA. V was pared by 4 bases and J by 6 bases, with 12 bases of the junction left unmatched. Written as DNA, the CDR3 is TGTGCCAGCAGCTACACACTAGCGGGAGCCCCAGTCGATACGCAGTATTTT. It translates to CASSYTLAGAPVDTQYF.

V is TRBV9 and J is TRBJ1-2, with D unclear. Germline V lookup: CDR1 SGDLS, CDR2 YYNGEE. There are 19 residues in the CDR3. V was shortened by 0 bases and J by 0 bases, with 21 bases between the two germline ends. The CDR3: CASSVARATGTPSNYGYTF. As DNA, the CDR3 is TGTGCCAGCAGCGTAGCGCGAGCGACGGGTACCCCTTCTAACTATGGCTACACCTTC.

This chain joins TRBV18 and TRBJ1-1; 9 nucleotides agree with TRBD1. With 3 bases clipped from V and 6 bases from J, the junction kept 8 bases outside the gene matches. The CDR3 loop spans 15 amino acids. Germline V gives CDR1 KGHSH, CDR2 LQKENI. DNA of the CDR3: TGTGCCAGCTCACCCTTGGGACAGGGTCCTGCTGAAGCTTTCTTT. The encoded protein is CASSPLGQGPAEAFF.

The chain has TRBV15 and TRBJ1-5, with no clear D. This CDR3 region has 15 residues. Germline assignment: CDR1 LNHNV and CDR2 YYDKDF (reference sequence). Trimming cost V 0 bases and J 4 bases, with 10 bases left between them. The CDR3 reads CATSRDLGRNQPQHF. The CDR3 DNA reads as TGTGCCACCAGCAGAGATCTAGGGAGGAATCAGCCCCAGCATTTT.

The genes are TRBV28 and TRBJ1-1; no firm D call. The CDR3 sequence is 14 residues long. The V gene's germline CDR1 is MDHEN and CDR2 SYDVKM. Trimming pared 6 bases from V and 5 bases from J, leaving 16 bases between. CDR3 region: CASSSPVWSTEAFF. The DNA for the CDR3 is TGTGCCAGCAGCTCCCCTGTCTGGAGTACTGAAGCTTTCTTT.

The chain combines TRBV7-2 with TRBJ2-7; 7 nucleotides agree with TRBD1. CDR3 size: 16 residues. The trim removed 6 bases at V and 6 bases at J, leaving 17 bases unmatched. Germline values: CDR1 SGHTA, CDR2 FQGNSA. This CDR3 reads CASSLGSTGPLAEQYF. The CDR3 region has the DNA TGTGCCAGCAGTTTGGGGTCGACAGGGCCACTCGCCGAGCAGTACTTC. Full variable domain (missing parts from reference TRBV7-2 and TRBJ2-7): GAGVSQSPSNKVTEKGKDVELRCDPISGHTALYWYRQSLGQGLEFLIYFQGNSAPDKSGLPSDRFSAERTGGSVSTLTIQRTQQEDSAVYLCASSLGSTGPLAEQYFGPGTRLTVT.

The chain employs TRBV11-2 and TRBJ2-1; 7 bases are a match to TRBD2. The germline V gene encodes CDR1 SGHAT and CDR2 FQNNGV. This CDR3 has 14 residues. Trimming took 3 bases from V and 7 from J; bases not matched to a gene: 6. CDR3 protein: CASSFAGVGNEQFF. Here the CDR3 DNA reads TGTGCCAGCAGCTTTGCGGGAGTGGGGAATGAGCAGTTCTTC.

The chain combines TRBV19 with TRBJ2-3; D possibly corresponds to TRBD2 (6 bases). This CDR3 has 16 residues. Germline loops: CDR1 LNHDA, CDR2 SQIVND (reference sequence). The ends were cut back, 5 bases at V and 0 bases at J, with 15 bases in the middle. The CDR3 DNA follows: TGTGCCAGTAGTGGGTTGAGGACTACCAGCACAGATACGCAGTATTTT. It specifies CASSGLRTTSTDTQYF.

The chain's CDR3 is CASSLSGTGTPISSGNTIYF. The CDR3 nucleotides read TGTGCCAGCAGTTTATCCGGGACAGGTACCCCGATTAGCTCTGGAAACACCATATATTTT. V is TRBV28 and J is TRBJ1-3, with 8 nucleotides matching TRBD1. CDR3 length: 20 amino acids. Per germline, CDR1 MDHEN and CDR2 SYDVKM. The V segment lost 1 base and the J segment 0 bases; nucleotides outside the gene matches: 14.

The J gene is TRBJ2-1, the V gene TRBV15; D might be TRBD2 (6 bases). This CDR3 spans 15 amino acids. Germline values: CDR1 LNHNV, CDR2 YYDKDF (reference sequence). Trimming stripped 4 bases from V and 10 bases from J, with 20 bases between. The chain's CDR3 is CATSTEERVGEEQFF. DNA for the CDR3: TGTGCCACCAGCACTGAGGAGCGGGTAGGCGAAGAGCAGTTCTTC. Full variable domain (remainder filled in from reference TRBV15 and TRBJ2-1): DAMVIQNPRYQVTQFGKPVTLSCSQTLNHNVMYWYQQKSSQAPKLLFHYYDKDFNNEADTPDNFQSRRPNTSFCFLDIRSPGLGDTAMYLCATSTEERVGEEQFFGPGTRLTVL.

The chain joins TRBV19 to TRBJ2-7, with D possibly matching TRBD2 (5 bases). The CDR3 is made up of 16 amino acids. The ends were cut back, 2 bases at V and 6 bases at J, with 20 bases in the middle. Per germline, CDR1 LNHDA and CDR2 SQIVND (reference sequence). The CDR3 loop is CASSIIPTSGWGEQYF. The CDR3 DNA is TGTGCCAGTAGTATAATCCCCACCAGCGGATGGGGCGAGCAGTACTTC. Full variable domain (missing parts from reference TRBV19 and TRBJ2-7): DGGITQSPKYLFRKEGQNVTLSCEQNLNHDAMYWYRQDPGQGLRLIYYSQIVNDFQKGDIAEGYSVSREKKESFPLTVTSAQKNPTAFYLCASSIIPTSGWGEQYFGPGTRLTVT.

In nucleotides, the CDR3 is TGTGCCACTGGCGAAGGGGGCTTAGCGGAGACCCAGTACTTC. Translating it yields CATGEGGLAETQYF. The chain uses TRBV19 and TRBJ2-5; TRBD1 agrees at 7 bases. The CDR3 loop spans 14 amino acids. Trimming at V came to 10 bases and at J to 5 bases, leaving 13 bases not matched to a gene. In germline, CDR1 is LNHDA, CDR2 SQIVND (reference sequence).

This chain links TRBV12-3 or TRBV12-4 with TRBJ1-5; D is unclear. The length of the CDR3 is 13 residues. V was cut by 6 bases and J by 7 bases, with 13 bases left in between. The CDR3 protein is CASSRLAGQPQHF. CDR3 sequence (DNA): TGTGCCAGCAGCCGGCTAGCGGGGCAGCCCCAGCATTTT.

The CDR3 region has the DNA TGTGCCAGCAGTACGTCTAGCGGGGCCTGGGAGCAGTACTTC. This sequence encodes CASSTSSGAWEQYF. V is TRBV6-2 or TRBV6-3 and J is TRBJ2-7; 9 bases align to TRBD2. This CDR3 region has 14 residues. The J segment lost 7 bases and the V segment lost 5 bases, leaving 9 bases of the junction unmatched. Per germline, CDR1 MNHEY and CDR2 SVGEGT.

The table lists this clone with a count of one. This chain uses TRBV6-2 or TRBV6-3 with TRBJ2-1; TRBD2 aligns across 10 bases. V was pared by 5 bases and J by 5 bases, with 6 bases of the junction left unmatched. CDR1 is MNHEY, CDR2 SVGEGT, per germline. The CDR3 covers 15 residues. The CDR3 DNA follows: TGTGCCAGCAGTGACCGGACTAGCGGAGACAATGAGCAGTTCTTC. This encodes CASSDRTSGDNEQFF.